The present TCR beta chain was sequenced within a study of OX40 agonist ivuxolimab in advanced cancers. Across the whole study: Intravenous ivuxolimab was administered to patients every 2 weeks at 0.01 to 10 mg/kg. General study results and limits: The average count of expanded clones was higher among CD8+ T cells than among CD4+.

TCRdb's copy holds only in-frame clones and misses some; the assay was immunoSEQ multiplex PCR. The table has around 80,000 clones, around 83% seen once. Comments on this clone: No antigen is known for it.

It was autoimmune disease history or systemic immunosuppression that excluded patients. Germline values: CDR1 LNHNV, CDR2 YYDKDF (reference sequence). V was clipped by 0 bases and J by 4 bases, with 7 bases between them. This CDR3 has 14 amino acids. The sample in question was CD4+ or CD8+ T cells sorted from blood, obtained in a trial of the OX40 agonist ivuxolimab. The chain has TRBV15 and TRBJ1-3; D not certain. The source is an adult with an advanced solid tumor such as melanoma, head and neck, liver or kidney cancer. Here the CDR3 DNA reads TGTGCCACCAGCAGAGATACAGCCGGAAACACCATATATTTT. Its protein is CATSRDTAGNTIYF.